This is a list of T cell receptor beta chains from one sample in a study of beta chain features in type 1 diabetes. The protocol was immunoSEQ multiplex PCR, while the TCRdb copy is restricted to in-frame clones and leaves out a portion. The data hold roughly 700,000 clones, with 13% observed a single time. The sample consisted of naive CD4+ T cells from blood. Source of these receptors: a man aged 18 to 29 with type 1 diabetes. Both conserved end residues are part of each CDR3. Each record gives: V gene, D gene, clone size, J gene, CDR3 DNA, CDR3 protein. The D gene is left open where the match is weak. The size of a clone is reported for some rows only, either as once, few or many, or as a class for expanded clones.

>TRBV28|TRBD1|NA|TRBJ2-2
TGTGCCAGCAGTTCCCCGGGACAGGGTACCGGGGAGCTGTTTTTT
CASSSPGQGTGELFF
>TRBV6-5|NA|NA|TRBJ1-6
TGTGCCAGCAGTTCCATCGGAAATAATTCACCCCTCCACTTT
CASSSIGNNSPLHF
>TRBV18|NA|few|TRBJ1-2
TGTGCCAGCTCATCAAGGGGCGACGACTATGGCTACACCTTC
CASSSRGDDYGYTF
>TRBV29-1|NA|NA|TRBJ2-1
TGCAGCGTTGAGGGTCCCCCGGTTAGCTCCTACAATGAGCAGTTCTTC
CSVEGPPVSSYNEQFF
>TRBV18|TRBD1|few|TRBJ1-1
TGTGCCAGCTCACAGGATGACAGGGGCACTGAAGCTTTCTTT
CASSQDDRGTEAFF
>TRBV6-5|TRBD2|NA|TRBJ2-1
TGTGCCAGCAGTTCTCTAGCGGGGGGCATAACTAATGAGCAGTTCTTC
CASSSLAGGITNEQFF
>TRBV18|NA|NA|TRBJ2-5
TGTGCCAGCTCACCGGAGGAGGAGACCCAGTACTTC
CASSPEEETQYF
>TRBV18|NA|few|TRBJ2-1
TGTGCCAGCTCACCAGGGCTAGACTCCTACAATGAGCAGTTCTTC
CASSPGLDSYNEQFF
>TRBV5-1|NA|few|TRBJ1-1
TGCGCCAGCAGCATGGGACCGGCGGAGACTGAAGCTTTCTTT
CASSMGPAETEAFF
>TRBV10-3|NA|NA|TRBJ2-5
TGTGCCATCAGTGAGTCAGGGGTCGAAGAGACCCAGTACTTC
CAISESGVEETQYF
>TRBV6-1|TRBD1|NA|TRBJ1-4
TGTGCCAGCAGTGGTACAGGGGCGCGAGAAAAACTGTTTTTT
CASSGTGAREKLFF
>TRBV4-1|NA|few|TRBJ2-3
TGCGCCAGCGGAAAAGATACGCAGTATTTT
CASGKDTQYF
>TRBV5-1|TRBD2|few|TRBJ2-1
TGCGCCAGCAGCTTGGGAGGTAGCGGGGTGCTCTACAATGAGCAGTTCTTC
CASSLGGSGVLYNEQFF
>TRBV7-2|TRBD1|NA|TRBJ1-6
TGTGCCAGCAGCCTAGGATTCTACAGGGGCGCTTATAATTCACCCCTCCACTTT
CASSLGFYRGAYNSPLHF
>TRBV6-5|NA|few|TRBJ1-2
TGTGCCAGCGGCAATTTTAACTATGGCTACACCTTC
CASGNFNYGYTF
>TRBV4-2|TRBD1|few|TRBJ1-2
TGTGCCAGCAGCCAAGATATAACAGGGGGTACTAACTATGGCTACACCTTC
CASSQDITGGTNYGYTF
>TRBV9|NA|NA|TRBJ1-6
TGTGCCAGCAGGGAGGGGGAGAGTTCACCCCTCCACTTT
CASREGESSPLHF
>TRBV30|NA|NA|TRBJ1-2
TGTGCCTGGAGTATAGGGGATACTGGCTACACCTTC
CAWSIGDTGYTF
>TRBV5-1|NA|few|TRBJ1-1
TGCGCCAGCAGCTTGTCGACAGTCAACACTGAAGCTTTCTTT
CASSLSTVNTEAFF
>TRBV10-3|NA|NA|TRBJ2-5
TGTGCCATCGCCCGGCAGAAGACCTTCGAGGAGACCCAGTACTTC
CAIARQKTFEETQYF
>TRBV10-3|TRBD2|few|TRBJ2-3
TGTGCCATCAGTACTAGCGGGGCGACAGATACGCAGTATTTT
CAISTSGATDTQYF
>TRBV27|NA|few|TRBJ1-2
TGTGCCAGCAGTTTATCCGGACCCCGGAAGGGCTACACCTTC
CASSLSGPRKGYTF
>TRBV7-8|TRBD2|NA|TRBJ2-1
TGTGCCAGCCTCCTAGCGGGGGGGCCGTATGAGCAGTTCTTC
CASLLAGGPYEQFF
>TRBV5-1|NA|few|TRBJ2-3
TGCGCCAGCAGCTTGCGTGGAGGGGCGAGCACAGATACGCAGTATTTT
CASSLRGGASTDTQYF
>TRBV29-1|NA|NA|TRBJ2-5
TGCAGCGCCGTGTGGCAAGAGACCCAGTACTTC
CSAVWQETQYF